What follows are 32 T cell receptor beta chains derived from one specimen sequenced in a study of shared clonotypes between healthy human individuals. The repertoire was sequenced with immunoSEQ multiplex PCR; TCRdb's copy has only in-frame clones and lacks some. Of 100,000 to 120,000 clones detected, around 73% appear once; the ten largest clones hold about 26%. Input material: memory CD8+ T cells sorted from blood. The sample's subset: CD45RO+ cells pooled with CCR7-negative TemRA cells. All receptors derive from a young woman in good health.

Written as DNA, the CDR3 is TGTGCCAGCAGCCCAGGACAGGGATGGAACACTGAAGCTTTCTTT. The encoded protein is CASSPGQGWNTEAFF. The chain is built from TRBV5-4 and TRBJ1-1; 8 nucleotides line up with TRBD1. With 4 bases clipped from V and 1 base from J, the junction kept 6 bases outside the gene matches. This CDR3 region has 15 residues. Germline V gives CDR1 SGHNT, CDR2 YYREEE (reference sequence).

The chain carries TRBV5-6 and TRBJ2-7; tentative D call: TRBD1 (5 bases). Germline V CDR1 and CDR2: SGHDT, YYEEEE. The V gene lost 0 bases and the J gene lost 3 bases, with 7 bases spanning the gap. CDR3 length: 13 residues. The CDR3: CASSLGQHYEQYF. In DNA, the CDR3 is TGTGCCAGCAGCTTGGGACAGCACTACGAGCAGTACTTC. Full variable domain (missing parts from reference TRBV5-6 and TRBJ2-7): DAGVTQSPTHLIKTRGQQVTLRCSPKSGHDTVSWYQQALGQGPQFIFQYYEEEERQRGNFPDRFSGHQFPNYSSELNVNALLLGDSALYLCASSLGQHYEQYFGPGTRLTVT.

Points on this clone: A far larger clone is one base from this, pointing to a likely read error. Other DNA sequences of this sample code for an identical CDR3. The V call is TRBV6-5, the J call TRBJ2-2; no firm D call. The CDR3 runs to 15 residues. Germline CDR1 MNHEY, CDR2 SVGAGI. The V end lost 4 bases, the J end lost 1 base, and 10 bases lay between the germline ends. For the CDR3, the DNA is TGTGCCAGCAGTTTAAGAAGCGAGAACACCGGGGAGCTGTTTTTT. It encodes CASSLRSENTGELFF.

The V and J genes are TRBV14 and TRBJ2-7; D perhaps matches TRBD2 (5 bases). The CDR3 length is 15 residues. Trimming left V 4 bases short and J 0 bases short, with 13 bases between. Germline CDR1 reads SGHDN; CDR2 reads FVKESK. The CDR3 coding sequence is TGTGCCAGCAGCCCCCGCCGAGGGTTCTCCTACGAGCAGTACTTC. Translation gives CASSPRRGFSYEQYF.

The chain is built from TRBV6-6 and TRBJ2-7; D call uncertain. The CDR3 has 12 amino acids. Germline V gene data show CDR1 as MNHNY and CDR2 as SVGAGI (reference sequence). V lost 8 bases and J lost 4, with 12 bases in between. The CDR3 DNA sequence: TGTGCCAGCCCGAGCCTAGAGTACGAGCAGTACTTC. It is translated as CASPSLEYEQYF.

This sequence joins TRBV5-5 and TRBJ1-2; D is uncertain. The V end was cut by 0 bases, the J end by 4 bases, with 10 bases between. This CDR3 region has 14 residues. In germline, CDR1 is SGHKS, CDR2 YYEKEE (reference sequence). The CDR3 spells CASSLEGIGYGYTF. CDR3 DNA sequence: TGTGCCAGCAGCTTGGAGGGCATTGGCTATGGCTACACCTTC.

CDR3 DNA: TGTGCCAGCAGTGCTGGGACTTCCGACCAAGAGACCCAGTACTTC. This sequence encodes CASSAGTSDQETQYF. The rearrangement links TRBV6-4 to TRBJ2-5, with a tentative D call TRBD2 (6 bases). The CDR3 runs to 15 residues. Germline CDR1 and CDR2: MRHNA and SNTAGT. Trimming took 4 bases from V and 0 from J, leaving 12 bases between them.

This clone was recorded once. The chain is built from TRBV19 and TRBJ1-5; the D gene is possibly TRBD1 (6 bases). V dropped 2 bases and J dropped 7 bases, with 12 bases sitting between them. Germline-derived CDR1 and CDR2 are LNHDA and SQIVND (reference sequence). The CDR3 spans 14 residues. Here the CDR3 reads CASSITGFGQPQHF. The CDR3 coding sequence is TGTGCCAGTAGTATAACAGGGTTTGGACAGCCCCAGCATTTT.

V gene TRBV5-8 combines with J gene TRBJ2-3; D is ambiguous. V lost 0 bases and J lost 7, with 15 bases in between. The CDR3 totals 15 residues. Per the germline V gene, CDR1 is SGHTS and CDR2 is YDEGEE. CDR3: CASSLGHYLPNTQYF. Here the CDR3 DNA reads TGTGCCAGCAGCTTGGGCCACTATCTCCCTAATACGCAGTATTTT.

V usage is TRBV9 and J usage is TRBJ1-3; no definite D call. V was trimmed by 0 bases and J by 5 bases, leaving 3 bases between them. This CDR3 is 12 amino acids long. The germline V gene has CDR1 SGDLS and CDR2 YYNGEE. The CDR3 sequence is CASSVDRNTIYF. CDR3 DNA sequence: TGTGCCAGCAGCGTAGATCGAAACACCATATATTTT.

This clone was detected once. This chain uses TRBV4-2 with TRBJ1-4, with TRBD1 matching 7 bases. The CDR3 is 15 amino acids. From germline, CDR1 is LGHNA and CDR2 YNFKEQ. V shed 1 base and J 11 bases; nucleotides not matched to a gene: 10. The DNA of the CDR3 is TGTGCCAGCAGCCAAGGGGACAGTGACCTTGGTAAACTGTTTTTT. It codes for CASSQGDSDLGKLFF.

CDR3 in amino acids: CASSPGAGRSYEQYF. For the CDR3, the DNA is TGTGCCAGCTCACCGGGGGCAGGAAGGTCCTACGAGCAGTACTTC. The rearrangement joins TRBV18 to TRBJ2-7; weak D call: TRBD1 (6 bases). V lost 3 bases and J 1 base, leaving 13 bases between the germline ends. The CDR3 consists of 15 residues. The germline gives CDR1 KGHSH, CDR2 LQKENI.

The chain joins TRBV6-5 to TRBJ1-3; D is unclear. Germline V gene sequence: CDR1 MNHEY, CDR2 SVGAGI. Deletions cut 6 bases from V and 0 bases from J, with 12 bases between. This CDR3 has 15 residues. The CDR3 sequence is CASRLTHTSGNTIYF. The CDR3 DNA sequence: TGTGCCAGCAGGCTCACTCATACCTCTGGAAACACCATATATTTT.

This clone was counted once. The V and J genes are TRBV5-7 and TRBJ2-7, with D possibly called TRBD1 or TRBD2 (5 bases each). TRBV5-7 is annotated as an ORF whose role is uncertain. Trimming shortened V by 2 bases and J by 3 bases, and 9 bases separated the two germline ends. The CDR3 extends over 13 amino acids. The CDR3 DNA reads TGTGCCAGCAGCTTCTGGGGGAACTACGAGCAGTACTTC. As protein: CASSFWGNYEQYF.

The chain joins TRBV7-8 to TRBJ2-2; D is unresolved. The germline V gene encodes CDR1 SGHVS and CDR2 FQNEAQ. The CDR3 spans 12 residues. Trimming cost V 3 bases and J 7 bases, with 6 bases left between them. CDR3 sequence: CASSLFRGELFF. The CDR3 DNA reads as TGTGCCAGCAGCTTGTTCCGCGGGGAGCTGTTTTTT.

V is TRBV5-6 and J is TRBJ2-1; 8 nucleotides align to TRBD2. Germline CDR1 SGHDT, CDR2 YYEEEE. The CDR3 is made up of 17 amino acids. Trimming cost V 4 bases and J 8 bases; bases outside gene matches: 17. CDR3 DNA sequence: TGTGCCAGCAGCCCGACCGGGATGGGACTAGTTTTTTATGAGCAGTTCTTC. This encodes CASSPTGMGLVFYEQFF.

The gene calls are TRBV2 and TRBJ1-5, with a weak D call TRBD1 (5 bases). The CDR3 spans 14 residues. Trimming took 3 bases from V and 9 from J, leaving 15 bases between them. CDR1 is SNHLY and CDR2 is FYNNEI in the germline V gene. This CDR3 reads CASSEGQVPRPQHF. The DNA for the CDR3 is TGTGCCAGCAGTGAGGGGCAGGTGCCTAGGCCCCAGCATTTT.

The chain links TRBV10-3 to TRBJ1-1, with D perhaps TRBD1 (5 bases). Trimming stripped 0 bases from V and 8 bases from J, with 13 bases between. CDR1 is ENHRY, CDR2 SYGVKD, per germline. The CDR3 is 14 residues long. The chain's CDR3 is CAISESLDRVEAFF. The CDR3, as DNA: TGTGCCATCAGTGAGTCTCTTGACAGAGTAGAAGCTTTCTTT.

This chain uses TRBV6-5 with TRBJ2-7; D remains ambiguous. CDR1 is MNHEY, CDR2 SVGAGI, per germline. CDR3 length: 14 amino acids. The V gene lost 5 bases and the J gene lost 0 bases, with 11 bases spanning the gap. The CDR3 region is CASSQDGSSYEQYF. CDR3 nucleotide sequence: TGTGCCAGCAGTCAGGACGGAAGCTCCTACGAGCAGTACTTC.

This rearrangement joins TRBV7-9 to TRBJ1-5; weak D call: TRBD1 (5 bases). The V and J ends lost 1 base and 5 bases respectively, with 12 bases between them. Germline V CDR1 and CDR2: SEHNR, FQNEAQ (reference sequence). The CDR3 runs to 15 residues. The chain's CDR3 is CASSLGRRADQPQHF. The CDR3, as DNA: TGTGCCAGCAGCTTAGGACGCAGGGCTGATCAGCCCCAGCATTTT.

This chain joins TRBV5-6 and TRBJ2-7; unclear D gene. The germline CDR1 and CDR2 sequences are SGHDT and YYEEEE. The length of the CDR3 is 13 residues. Between the trimmed V and J ends, which lost 0 bases and 3 bases, there was a span of 7 bases. CDR3 in amino acids: CASSLGASYEQYF. CDR3 nucleotides: TGTGCCAGCAGCTTGGGTGCCAGCTACGAGCAGTACTTC.

This clone has a single count. V usage is TRBV11-2 and J usage is TRBJ2-3; D may be TRBD2 (6 bases). There are 15 residues in the CDR3. The germline V and J ends were trimmed by 6 bases and 5 bases, with 18 bases remaining between them. Germline V gene sequence: CDR1 SGHAT, CDR2 FQNNGV. The CDR3 loop is CASRVTGELLDTQYF. The CDR3 DNA sequence: TGTGCCAGCAGAGTCACGGGAGAGTTGTTAGATACGCAGTATTTT.

The genes are TRBV5-1 and TRBJ2-1; 10 nucleotides match TRBD2. The CDR3 sequence is 16 residues long. V lost 0 bases, J lost 6 bases, and 6 bases stayed unmatched. The germline V gene encodes CDR1 SGHRS and CDR2 YFSETQ. CDR3 protein: CASSLGSGRTLNEQFF. CDR3 DNA sequence: TGCGCCAGCAGCTTGGGTAGCGGGAGGACCCTCAATGAGCAGTTCTTC.

The rearrangement links TRBV30 to TRBJ1-1; the D gene is possibly TRBD1 (6 bases). CDR1 is GTSNPN and CDR2 is SVGIG in the germline V gene (reference sequence). The CDR3 length is 16 residues. V was pared by 0 bases and J by 0 bases, with 14 bases between. For the CDR3, the DNA is TGTGCCTGGAGTGTACCGACCCGGGGGCTGAACACTGAAGCTTTCTTT. Protein: CAWSVPTRGLNTEAFF.

In this sample, this clone turned up a few times. The rearrangement joins TRBV7-3 to TRBJ1-4, with D maybe TRBD1 (5 bases). The V and J ends lost 5 bases and 0 bases respectively, with 22 bases between them. The CDR3 sequence is 19 residues long. The germline CDR1 and CDR2 sequences are SGHTA and FQGTGA. The CDR3 is CASSADRSGLNSTNEKLFF. CDR3 DNA sequence: TGTGCCAGCAGCGCCGATAGATCGGGACTGAATTCAACTAATGAAAAACTGTTTTTT.

This clone was observed a single time. This sequence joins TRBV19 and TRBJ2-1; D is possibly TRBD1 or TRBD2 (5 bases each). CDR1 is LNHDA and CDR2 is SQIVND in the germline V gene (reference sequence). The CDR3 has 16 amino acids. V lost 5 bases and J 2 bases, leaving 16 bases between the germline ends. The CDR3 protein is CASSLGGLGAYNEQFF. For the CDR3, the DNA is TGTGCCAGTAGTCTCGGAGGTTTGGGGGCCTACAATGAGCAGTTCTTC.

The chain is built from TRBV7-9 and TRBJ2-2; weak D call: TRBD1 (5 bases). The CDR3 contains 15 residues. V gave up 3 bases and J gave up 1 base, with 9 bases separating them. The germline V gene encodes CDR1 SEHNR and CDR2 FQNEAQ (reference sequence). CDR3 bases: TGTGCCAGCAGCTTCCCGGACAAGAACACCGGGGAGCTGTTTTTT. Residues: CASSFPDKNTGELFF.

This clone is a singleton in its sample. The V and J genes are TRBV28 and TRBJ2-3; TRBD1 is a possible D gene (6 bases). Trimming cost V 4 bases and J 2 bases, with 13 bases left between them. CDR1 and CDR2 (germline): MDHEN, SYDVKM. The length of the CDR3 is 15 residues. The CDR3 loop reads CASSSRTAYTDTQYF. The CDR3 region has the DNA TGTGCCAGCAGTTCCCGGACAGCATACACAGATACGCAGTATTTT.

The chain joins TRBV5-1 to TRBJ2-1, with 8 bases that match TRBD2. Germline CDR1 SGHRS, CDR2 YFSETQ. The CDR3 has 16 residues. V lost 4 bases, J lost 5 bases, and 11 bases stayed unmatched. CDR3 sequence: CASSPHGTRANNEQFF. CDR3 bases: TGCGCCAGCAGCCCCCACGGGACTAGGGCGAACAATGAGCAGTTCTTC.

The DNA of the CDR3 is TGTGCCAGCAGCCCCGGGACGTCTCCCTACGAGCAGTACTTC. Residues: CASSPGTSPYEQYF. V is TRBV7-9 and J is TRBJ2-7; D might be TRBD1 or TRBD2, each matching 5 bases. Deletions cut 5 bases from V and 2 bases from J, with 13 bases between. This CDR3 contains 14 residues. CDR1 is SEHNR and CDR2 is FQNEAQ in the germline V gene (reference sequence).

This clone is judged medium-sized (0.01 to 0.1%). V is TRBV6-6 and J is TRBJ2-1, with D possibly TRBD1 on 6 matching bases. The CDR3 spans 16 residues. V was shortened by 5 bases and J by 9 bases, with 23 bases between the two germline ends. The germline CDR1 and CDR2 sequences are MNHNY and SVGAGI (reference sequence). In nucleotides, the CDR3 is TGTGCCAGCAGTCTCACGACCCAGGGGCCGGTGGGTGAGCAGTTCTTC. This sequence encodes CASSLTTQGPVGEQFF.

V gene TRBV28 combines with J gene TRBJ2-3; 9 nucleotides match TRBD2. Germline CDR1 is MDHEN and CDR2 is SYDVKM. The CDR3 has 16 residues. The trim removed 6 bases at V and 2 bases at J, leaving 9 bases unmatched. The CDR3 sequence: CASSSPRLAVTDTQYF. The DNA for the CDR3 is TGTGCCAGCAGCTCCCCCCGACTAGCGGTCACAGATACGCAGTATTTT.